The rows below give T cell receptor beta chains drawn from one sample of a study of T cells after yellow fever vaccination. TCRdb analysed the 5' RACE reads with MiXCR anew, one entry per CDR3 protein. The sample carries tens of thousands of distinct CDR3 sequences, more than 5.5% recorded once. The sequences come from CD8+ T cells sorted from PBMCs, collected on the day of the first yellow fever vaccination. Every receptor here comes from a man younger than 35 who received the YFV17D yellow fever vaccine. Each CDR3 is given with its conserved first and last residue. A D gene is named only where the DNA matches it firmly. Not all rows give a size; the values are once, few, many and, for expanded clones, a class.

TRBD2	TRBJ2-1	many	TRBV6-4	CASSDGSGGLGEQFF	TGTGCCAGCAGTGACGGCTCGGGGGGGCTTGGGGAGCAGTTCTTC
.	TRBJ2-1	few	TRBV4-1	CASSQVHRSSYNEQFF	TGCGCCAGCAGCCAAGTCCACAGGAGCTCCTACAATGAGCAGTTCTTC
TRBD2	TRBJ2-2	many	TRBV4-3	CASRLLAGGQSGELFF	TGCGCCAGCAGGCTGCTAGCGGGGGGGCAAAGCGGGGAGCTGTTTTTT
.	TRBJ2-1	many	TRBV5-6	CASSLGGTPGVKQFF	TGTGCCAGCAGCCTGGGGGGGACACCGGGGGTGAAGCAGTTCTTC
TRBD2	TRBJ2-7	many	TRBV6-2/TRBV6-3	CASSYWEGTYEQYF	TGTGCCAGCAGTTACTGGGAGGGAACCTACGAGCAGTACTTC
TRBD2	TRBJ2-3	many	TRBV7-9	CASSPRSGGSTDTQYF	TGTGCCAGCAGCCCCAGGAGCGGGGGGAGCACAGATACGCAGTATTTT
.	TRBJ2-4	many	TRBV6-1	CASSHTLTKNIQYF	TGTGCCAGCAGTCATACGCTGACCAAAAACATTCAGTACTTC
.	TRBJ2-2	.	TRBV11-2	CASSSIGASSGTELFF	TGTGCCAGCAGCTCGATAGGGGCTTCGTCGGGGACCGAGCTGTTTTTT
.	TRBJ2-7	.	TRBV9	CASSVGAGAPYEQYF	TGTGCCAGCAGCGTTGGGGCGGGGGCCCCTTACGAGCAGTACTTC
.	TRBJ2-7	many	TRBV20-1	CSARSDSIYEQYF	TGCAGTGCTAGATCGGACAGCATCTACGAGCAGTACTTC
.	TRBJ2-3	many	TRBV12-3/TRBV12-4	CASSPSGGLGIDTQYF	TGTGCCAGCAGTCCAAGTGGGGGGCTCGGTATAGATACGCAGTATTTT
.	TRBJ1-5	few	TRBV10-2	CASSEGWAFQPQHF	TGCGCCAGCAGTGAGGGGTGGGCTTTTCAGCCCCAGCATTTT
.	TRBJ1-1	few	TRBV6-6	CASSQTEGEAFF	TGTGCCAGCAGCCAGACAGAGGGTGAAGCTTTCTTT
TRBD2	TRBJ2-6	few	TRBV20-1	CSARASGGRGANVLTF	TGCAGTGCTAGAGCCTCGGGGGGTAGGGGGGCCAACGTCCTGACTTTC
.	TRBJ1-3	.	TRBV7-9	CASSRTGSGNTIYF	TGTGCCAGCAGCCGGACGGGCTCTGGAAACACCATATATTTT
TRBD2	TRBJ2-1	few	TRBV7-2	CASSLAAGGVGNEQFF	TGTGCCAGCAGCTTAGCTGCGGGGGGCGTGGGGAATGAGCAGTTCTTC
.	TRBJ2-1	many	TRBV24-1	CATSDALNEQFF	TGTGCCACCAGTGATGCGCTGAATGAGCAGTTCTTC
TRBD1	TRBJ1-2	.	TRBV27	CASSLSYPTGGGFIGYTF	TGTGCCAGCAGTTTATCTTACCCTACAGGGGGCGGGTTCATTGGCTACACCTTC
.	TRBJ1-1	.	TRBV7-3	CASSLFGNWNTEAFF	TGTGCCAGCAGCTTATTTGGGAATTGGAACACTGAAGCTTTCTTT
.	TRBJ2-1	.	TRBV4-1	CASSPRAGAVVDDEQFF	TGCGCCAGCAGCCCTCGGGCAGGGGCCGTCGTAGATGATGAGCAGTTCTTC
TRBD2	TRBJ2-1	many	TRBV6-2/TRBV6-3	CASSYPTLLSGGGSDEQFF	TGTGCCAGCAGTTACCCCACACTCCTTAGCGGGGGGGGTTCAGATGAGCAGTTCTTC
TRBD2	TRBJ2-1	many	TRBV7-9	CASSLTGLAYNEQFF	TGTGCCAGCAGCTTAACCGGACTAGCGTACAATGAGCAGTTCTTC
TRBD1	TRBJ1-1	.	TRBV7-8	CASSSLETGVNYNTEAFF	TGTGCCAGCAGCTCTCTAGAGACAGGGGTGAATTATAACACTGAAGCTTTCTTT
.	TRBJ2-3	.	TRBV11-2	CASSLVGVGTSTDTQYF	TGTGCCAGCAGCTTAGTGGGTGTGGGGACTAGCACAGATACGCAGTATTTT
TRBD1	TRBJ2-7	.	TRBV9	CASSVRGQGVEQYF	TGTGCCAGCAGCGTAAGGGGACAGGGGGTCGAGCAGTACTTC
.	TRBJ2-1	.	TRBV27	CASSPGPGEQFF	TGTGCCAGCAGTCCGGGCCCGGGTGAGCAGTTCTTC
.	TRBJ1-1	many	TRBV27	CASSFKETTEAFF	TGTGCCAGCAGTTTTAAAGAGACCACTGAAGCTTTCTTT
.	TRBJ1-1	many	TRBV20-1	CSARAQGWNTEAFF	TGCAGTGCTAGAGCCCAGGGATGGAACACTGAAGCTTTCTTT
TRBD1	TRBJ2-1	few	TRBV4-1	CASSQDPPLQGAFYNEQFF	TGCGCCAGCAGCCAAGATCCCCCACTACAGGGGGCATTTTACAATGAGCAGTTCTTC
TRBD1	TRBJ1-4	.	TRBV12-3/TRBV12-4	CASSIGGNQKLFF	TGTGCCAGCAGCATAGGGGGCAATCAAAAACTGTTTTTT
.	TRBJ2-3	.	TRBV7-2	CASSLAASRIADTQYF	TGTGCCAGCAGCTTAGCGGCCAGTAGGATCGCAGATACGCAGTATTTT
.	TRBJ1-1	few	TRBV7-9	CASSAPRQGGTEAFF	TGTGCCAGCAGCGCCCCCCGGCAGGGAGGCACTGAAGCTTTCTTT
TRBD1	TRBJ2-1	.	TRBV4-3	CASSQDGDRGAEQFF	TGCGCCAGCAGCCAAGATGGGGACAGGGGCGCTGAGCAGTTCTTC
TRBD2	TRBJ2-1	many	TRBV4-1	CASSQAGGAGASYNEQFF	TGCGCCAGCAGCCAAGCCGGGGGAGCGGGGGCGTCCTACAATGAGCAGTTCTTC
.	TRBJ2-5	few	TRBV6-2/TRBV6-3	CASSYPGRLGTQYF	TGTGCCAGCAGTTACCCGGGTCGCCTGGGGACCCAGTACTTC
.	TRBJ1-5	few	TRBV7-9	CASSSRDSNQPQHF	TGTGCCAGCAGCTCCCGGGACTCGAATCAGCCCCAGCATTTT
.	TRBJ1-1	few	TRBV9	CASSVEGRTEAFF	TGTGCCAGCAGCGTAGAAGGGCGGACTGAAGCTTTCTTT
TRBD2	TRBJ2-5	many	TRBV12-3/TRBV12-4	CASSPRSGGHKETQYF	TGTGCCAGCAGTCCCAGGAGCGGGGGCCATAAAGAGACCCAGTACTTC
TRBD1	TRBJ1-2	.	TRBV27	CASSLEGTGGWYGYTF	TGTGCCAGCAGTTTAGAAGGGACAGGGGGCTGGTATGGCTACACCTTC
TRBD2	TRBJ2-5	few	TRBV2	CATGTSGGADGETQYF	TGTGCCACGGGGACTAGCGGGGGGGCCGACGGCGAGACCCAGTACTTC
.	TRBJ2-1	many	TRBV7-9	CASRDSSYNEQFF	TGTGCCAGCCGGGACTCCTCCTACAATGAGCAGTTCTTC
.	TRBJ1-1	many	TRBV6-6	CASSPNPNTEAFF	TGTGCCAGCAGCCCCAATCCGAACACTGAAGCTTTCTTT